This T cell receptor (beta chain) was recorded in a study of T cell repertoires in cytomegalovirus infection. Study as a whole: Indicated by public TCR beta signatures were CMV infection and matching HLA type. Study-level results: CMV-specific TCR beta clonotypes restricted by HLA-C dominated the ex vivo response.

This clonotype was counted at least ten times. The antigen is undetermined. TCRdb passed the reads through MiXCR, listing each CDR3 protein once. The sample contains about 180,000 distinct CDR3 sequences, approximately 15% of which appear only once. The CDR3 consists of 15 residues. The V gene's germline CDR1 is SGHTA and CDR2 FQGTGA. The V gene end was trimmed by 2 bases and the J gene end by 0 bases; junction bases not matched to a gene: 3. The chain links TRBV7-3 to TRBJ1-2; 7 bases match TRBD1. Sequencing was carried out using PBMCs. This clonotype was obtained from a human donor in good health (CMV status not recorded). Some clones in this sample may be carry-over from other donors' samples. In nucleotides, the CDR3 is TGTGCCAGCAGCTTAGGTGGACAGGCTAACTATGGCTACACCTTC. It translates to CASSLGGQANYGYTF.